The TCR beta chain under discussion was sequenced for a study of CD8+ T cells in alopecia areata. Documented treatment: oral pan-JAK inhibitor, 5-10 mg twice daily. Unmatched junction bases numbered 8, after V lost 5 bases and J lost 7 bases. In germline, CDR1 is SEHNR, CDR2 FQNEAQ (reference sequence). CDR3 size: 15 residues. Following RNA extraction, reverse transcription yielded cDNA that acted as the sequencing template. Sequencing used immunoSEQ multiplex PCR; TCRdb keeps in-frame clones, though not all of them. The sample has 150,000 to 200,000 clones, approximately 52% seen once; the top ten hold roughly 16%.

The receptor comes from a human donor with alopecia areata. The V gene is TRBV7-9, the J gene TRBJ1-6; TRBD1 aligns across 7 bases. Sequencing was performed on CD4+ T cells sorted from blood, taken at approximately week 60, from a patient treated with tofacitinib. The CDR3 here is CASSIGTAENSPLHF. CDR3 nucleotide sequence: TGTGCCAGCAGCATCGGGACAGCAGAGAATTCACCCCTCCACTTT.